A selection of T cell receptor beta chains follows, all from one sample in a study of a mutant IDH1 vaccine in newly diagnosed glioma. For these receptors, no antigen is known. The table came from immunoSEQ multiplex PCR; TCRdb's copy has only in-frame clones and leaves some out. Among tens of thousands of clones, around 80% were seen once, and the ten largest hold around 5.7%. The input for sequencing was PBMCs, taken from a glioma patient whose treatment included an IDH1 peptide vaccine. The receptors originated from a man aged 45-65 years with glioma. Both conserved end residues are part of each CDR3. D genes are given only for firm matches. Clone size is stated in some rows and not others, as once, few, many or a class when expanded.

V,size,J,D,DNA,CDR3
TRBV30,.,TRBJ2-2,TRBD1,TGTGCCTGGGGGACAGGGCATTCCACCGGGGAGCTGTTTTTT,CAWGTGHSTGELFF
TRBV5-4,.,TRBJ2-1,TRBD1,TGTGCCAGCAAAAGGGACAGAGGTACAGTGAATGAGCAGTTCTTC,CASKRDRGTVNEQFF
TRBV6-5,.,TRBJ1-3,.,TGTGCCAGCAGTTACTCCGACAGAAACACCATATATTTT,CASSYSDRNTIYF
TRBV6-4,.,TRBJ2-3,.,TGTGCCAGCAGTTCCCAGGGGAGCGCAGATACGCAGTATTTT,CASSSQGSADTQYF
TRBV2,.,TRBJ1-2,.,TGTGCCAGCAGGGGCACGGCTACCCGCTATGGCTACACCTTC,CASRGTATRYGYTF
TRBV9,once,TRBJ2-1,TRBD2,TGTGCCAGCAGCGTGATGGACGGGGGGAGGAATGAGCAGTTCTTC,CASSVMDGGRNEQFF
TRBV4-2,.,TRBJ2-4,.,TGTGCCAGCAGCCAAGATGGGAACATTCAGTACTTC,CASSQDGNIQYF
TRBV10-3,.,TRBJ1-2,.,TGTGCCATCAGTGGACAGACAGAGCATGGCTACACCTTC,CAISGQTEHGYTF
TRBV11-2,.,TRBJ2-2,TRBD2,TGTGCCAGCAGCTGGGGGACTAGCGGGAGGCGGTTAGGCGGGGAGCTGTTTTTT,CASSWGTSGRRLGGELFF
TRBV5-1,.,TRBJ2-5,.,TGCGCCAGCAGCCCTGTCAACAGGGAAGAGACCCAGTACTTC,CASSPVNREETQYF
TRBV19,.,TRBJ2-6,TRBD1,TGTGCCAGTAGTACTTTCCGGGACAGGGGGCCTGGGGCCAACGTCCTGACTTTC,CASSTFRDRGPGANVLTF
TRBV7-2,.,TRBJ1-6,.,TGTGCCAGCAGCTTGGCAGGGGAGTCACCCCTCCACTTT,CASSLAGESPLHF
TRBV10-3,.,TRBJ2-1,TRBD2,TGTGCCATCAGTGGGGGAGGGGCTGGCAATGAGCAGTTCTTC,CAISGGGAGNEQFF
TRBV5-8,.,TRBJ1-2,.,TGTGCCAGCAGCCAGCCAGGACCTAACTATGGCTACACCTTC,CASSQPGPNYGYTF
TRBV2,.,TRBJ2-2,TRBD2,TGTGCCAGCAGTGAAGCGGATCTAGCGGGGGCCACCGGGGAGCTGTTTTTT,CASSEADLAGATGELFF
TRBV28,.,TRBJ1-1,.,TGTGCCAGCATGCAGTACACTGAAGCTTTCTTT,CASMQYTEAFF
TRBV29-1,.,TRBJ1-5,.,TGCAGCGCCCTGGACATTGGGGATGGGAGCAATCAGCCCCAGCATTTT,CSALDIGDGSNQPQHF
TRBV19,.,TRBJ1-1,.,TGTGCCAGTAGTATGACCGTGGACACTGAAGCTTTCTTT,CASSMTVDTEAFF
TRBV27,.,TRBJ2-7,.,TGTGCCAGCAGTTTAATAGGCTCCTTCGACTCCTACGAGCAGTACTTC,CASSLIGSFDSYEQYF
TRBV5-8,.,TRBJ2-7,TRBD2,TGTGCCAGCAGCACGACTAGCGTCCACGAGCAGTACTTC,CASSTTSVHEQYF
TRBV28,.,TRBJ2-7,TRBD2,TGTGCCAGCCGTCCGACTAGCGGTTATTCCTACGAGCAGTACTTC,CASRPTSGYSYEQYF
TRBV7-9,.,TRBJ2-7,.,TGTGCCAGCAGCTTGGGAACGGGGGGCCGATCGTACGAGCAGTACTTC,CASSLGTGGRSYEQYF
TRBV19,.,TRBJ2-7,.,TGTGCCAGTAGCATGGGGGCGCGGGAGCAGTACTTC,CASSMGAREQYF
TRBV27,.,TRBJ2-4,.,TGTGCCAGCAGCCCGGGGATATTCCTAGCCAAAAACATTCAGTACTTC,CASSPGIFLAKNIQYF
TRBV6-5,few,TRBJ1-1,.,TGTGCCAGCAACCGGCAACCAGCTTTCTTT,CASNRQPAFF
TRBV28,.,TRBJ2-7,TRBD1,TGTGCCAGCACCGATACAGGGGGACCCTCGGAGCAGTACTTC,CASTDTGGPSEQYF
TRBV2,.,TRBJ1-1,TRBD1,TGTGCCAGCAGGACCGGGACAGGGGGGACTGAAGCTTTCTTT,CASRTGTGGTEAFF
TRBV29-1,.,TRBJ2-5,TRBD1,TGCAGCGTAAGACAGGGGGCCGGAGAGACCCAGTACTTC,CSVRQGAGETQYF
TRBV7-8,.,TRBJ2-7,TRBD1,TGTGCCAGCAGGTTGGGACAGGGTCCCTACGAGCAGTACTTC,CASRLGQGPYEQYF
TRBV7-7,.,TRBJ2-7,.,TGTGCTAGCAGCTTCCCCGACAAGGGTAATACCTACGAGCAGTACTTC,CASSFPDKGNTYEQYF
TRBV6-5,.,TRBJ1-1,TRBD1,TGTGCCAGCAGAACGGACAGGGTAGGCACTGAAGCTTTCTTT,CASRTDRVGTEAFF
TRBV30,.,TRBJ1-2,TRBD1,TGTGCCTGGAGTGTGGCCAGGGGGCTCTATGGCTACACCTTC,CAWSVARGLYGYTF
TRBV10-3,once,TRBJ2-7,TRBD2,TGTGCCATCGGCCCATTTAGCGGGAGCTACGAGCAGTACTTC,CAIGPFSGSYEQYF
TRBV5-1,.,TRBJ1-1,.,TGCGCCAGCAGCTTTGGGTCTGGCAGCTTGAACACTGAAGCTTTCTTT,CASSFGSGSLNTEAFF
TRBV5-6,.,TRBJ2-7,.,TGTGCCAGCAGCTTATTTACTTCGGTTCTTACCTACGAGCAGTACTTC,CASSLFTSVLTYEQYF
TRBV7-2,.,TRBJ1-6,TRBD1,TGTGCCAGCAGCCTTCTTGGACAGGGGAACAATTCACCCCTCCACTTT,CASSLLGQGNNSPLHF
TRBV7-2,.,TRBJ2-7,.,TGTGCCAGCAGCTTAGGGGGGGCCTCCTACGAGCAGTACTTC,CASSLGGASYEQYF
TRBV7-9,once,TRBJ2-1,.,TGTGCCAGCAGCTTAGAACAGGGCATGTTCTTC,CASSLEQGMFF
TRBV5-6,.,TRBJ1-5,.,TGTGCCAGCAGCGCTTTACAGGCCTCCGGAAGCAATCAGCCCCAGCATTTT,CASSALQASGSNQPQHF
TRBV5-6,.,TRBJ2-1,TRBD1,TGTGCCAGCAGCTGGAGGGACAGGTGGGGGAATGAGCAGTTCTTC,CASSWRDRWGNEQFF
TRBV6-5,.,TRBJ2-2,.,TGTGCCAGCAGTTTAGTGGTCACCGGGGAGCTGTTTTTT,CASSLVVTGELFF
TRBV7-3,once,TRBJ2-2,TRBD1,TGTGCCAGCAGCCCCAGAGGGGGCCGATACGGGGAGCTGTTTTTT,CASSPRGGRYGELFF
TRBV15,.,TRBJ1-2,.,TGTGCCACCAGCAGAGAAGAAGGAGATGGCTACACCTTC,CATSREEGDGYTF
TRBV5-4,few,TRBJ1-1,.,TGTGCCAGCAGCTCTAACTCACAGGGCACTCCTTTCTTT,CASSSNSQGTPFF
TRBV5-4,once,TRBJ2-2,TRBD2,TGTGCCAGCAGCTTCGGCGGGAGGGCCGACACCGGGGAGCTGTTTTTT,CASSFGGRADTGELFF
TRBV11-3,.,TRBJ1-2,.,TGTGCCAGCAGCTCGTTGGGTGGTAGTGGCTACACCTTC,CASSSLGGSGYTF
TRBV5-3,.,TRBJ2-7,TRBD2,TGTGCCAGAACTCCTGTAGCGGGGGGCCAATACGAGCAGTACTTC,CARTPVAGGQYEQYF
TRBV4-2,.,TRBJ2-7,TRBD2,TGTGCCAGCAGCCAAAGTAGTAGACTAGCAAGCGAGCAGTACTTC,CASSQSSRLASEQYF
TRBV7-2,.,TRBJ1-1,.,TGTGCCAGCAGCTTAGACAAGAACACTGAAGCTTTCTTT,CASSLDKNTEAFF
TRBV5-4,.,TRBJ2-1,.,TGTGCCAGCCGGCCCGGAGGATCCTACAATGAGCAGTTCTTC,CASRPGGSYNEQFF
TRBV5-1,.,TRBJ2-2,TRBD2,TGCGCCAGCAGCTTGGGACTAGCGGGAGCAGGCACCGGGGAGCTGTTTTTT,CASSLGLAGAGTGELFF
TRBV10-3,.,TRBJ2-3,.,TGTGCCATCAGTGAGTCTACAGGGGAGGGCACAGATACGCAGTATTTT,CAISESTGEGTDTQYF
TRBV7-6,.,TRBJ2-7,TRBD2,TGTGCCAGCAGCACAGTAGCGGGAGAAGGGGAGCAGTACTTC,CASSTVAGEGEQYF
TRBV13,once,TRBJ2-3,TRBD1,TGTGCCAGCAGCTCTGGACAGGGGCCAGATACGCAGTATTTT,CASSSGQGPDTQYF
TRBV29-1,.,TRBJ2-3,.,TGCAGCGTTGCAAAACACAAGGATACGCAGTATTTT,CSVAKHKDTQYF
TRBV28,.,TRBJ1-5,.,TGTGCCAGCACAGGGACATTCAATCAGCCCCAGCATTTT,CASTGTFNQPQHF
TRBV19,.,TRBJ1-5,.,TGTGCCAGTAGTATTCTGGGGCAGGGCAATCAGCCCCAGCATTTT,CASSILGQGNQPQHF
TRBV28,.,TRBJ2-7,.,TGTGCCAGCAGTACACGAAAAGGATGGCACGAGCAGTACTTC,CASSTRKGWHEQYF
TRBV5-1,once,TRBJ1-1,.,TGCGCCAGCCGGGGGTTGGACACTGAAGCTTTCTTT,CASRGLDTEAFF